The sequence of this T cell receptor beta chain was determined in a study of shared clonotypes between healthy human individuals. Overall study findings and caveats: Sharing of clonotypes among donors was expected to vary with sequencing depth.

CD4+ cells were split into CD45RA+ naive and CD45RA-negative memory subsets. The CDR3 runs 15 residues. V was trimmed by 0 bases and J by 5 bases, leaving 11 bases between them. Germline V gene data show CDR1 as SGHRS and CDR2 as YFSETQ. Assay runs were performed at deep level. The table came from immunoSEQ multiplex PCR; TCRdb's copy has only in-frame clones and leaves some out. The sample has more than 1,200,000 clones, 98% to 99% seen once; the top ten hold approximately 0.4%. A word on this clone: Antigen: not known.

The sequencing sample was made of naive CD4+ T cells sorted from blood. Subset of the sample: CD45RA+ positively selected. This sequence was found in a man aged 30-40 years in good health. The rearrangement joins TRBV5-1 to TRBJ2-2, with D possibly being TRBD2 (6 bases). In DNA, the CDR3 is TGCGCCAGCAGCTTGGGCGGGACGGGAACCGGGGAGCTGTTTTTT. As protein: CASSLGGTGTGELFF.